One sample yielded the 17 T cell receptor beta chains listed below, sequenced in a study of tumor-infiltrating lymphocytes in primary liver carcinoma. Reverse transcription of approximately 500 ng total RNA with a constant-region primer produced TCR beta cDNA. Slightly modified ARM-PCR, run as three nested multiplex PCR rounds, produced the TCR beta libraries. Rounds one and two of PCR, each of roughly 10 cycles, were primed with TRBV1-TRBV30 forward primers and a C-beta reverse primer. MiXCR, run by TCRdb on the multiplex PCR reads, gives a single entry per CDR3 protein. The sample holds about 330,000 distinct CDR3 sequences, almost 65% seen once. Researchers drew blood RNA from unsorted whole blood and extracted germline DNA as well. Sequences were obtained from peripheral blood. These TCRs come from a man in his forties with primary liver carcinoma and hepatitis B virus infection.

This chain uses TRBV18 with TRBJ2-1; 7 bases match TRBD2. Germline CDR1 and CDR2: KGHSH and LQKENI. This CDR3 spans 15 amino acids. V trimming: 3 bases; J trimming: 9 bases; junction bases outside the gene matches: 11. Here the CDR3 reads CASSPGAGRLGEQFF. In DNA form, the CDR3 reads TGTGCCAGCTCACCGGGAGCGGGAAGGTTGGGTGAGCAGTTCTTC.

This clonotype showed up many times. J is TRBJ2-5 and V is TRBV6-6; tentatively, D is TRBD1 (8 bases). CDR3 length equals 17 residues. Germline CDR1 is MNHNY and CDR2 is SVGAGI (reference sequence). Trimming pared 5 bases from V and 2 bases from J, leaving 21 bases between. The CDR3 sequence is CASSRPETGGGQETQYF. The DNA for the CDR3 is TGTGCCAGCAGTAGACCTGAAACAGGGGGGGGTCAAGAGACCCAGTACTTC.

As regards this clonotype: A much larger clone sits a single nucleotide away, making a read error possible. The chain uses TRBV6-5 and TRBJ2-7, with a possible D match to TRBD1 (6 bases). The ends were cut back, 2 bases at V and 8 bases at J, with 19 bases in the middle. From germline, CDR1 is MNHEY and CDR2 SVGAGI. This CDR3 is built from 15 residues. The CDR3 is CASSYVGGAEDQQYF. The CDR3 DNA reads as TGTGCCAGCAGTTACGTTGGGGGCGCCGAGGACCAGCAGTACTTC.

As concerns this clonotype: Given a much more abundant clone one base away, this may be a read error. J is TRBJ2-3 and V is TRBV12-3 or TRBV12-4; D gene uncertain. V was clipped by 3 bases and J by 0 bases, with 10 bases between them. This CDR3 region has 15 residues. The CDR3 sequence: CASSLESTSTDTQYF. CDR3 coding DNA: TGTGCCAGCAGTTTGGAGAGTACTAGCACAGATACGCAGTATTTT.

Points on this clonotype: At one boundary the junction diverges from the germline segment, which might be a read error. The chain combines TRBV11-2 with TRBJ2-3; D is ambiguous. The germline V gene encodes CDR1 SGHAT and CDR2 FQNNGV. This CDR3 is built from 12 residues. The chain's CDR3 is CASSLDRVTQYF. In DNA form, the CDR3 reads TGCGCCAGCAGCTTAGATCGAGTTACGCAGTATTTT.

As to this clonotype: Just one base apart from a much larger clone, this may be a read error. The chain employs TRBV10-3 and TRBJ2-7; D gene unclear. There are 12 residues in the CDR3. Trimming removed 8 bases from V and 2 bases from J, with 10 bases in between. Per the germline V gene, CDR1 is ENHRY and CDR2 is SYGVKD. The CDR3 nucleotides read TGTGCCATCTGTCCAGGTACCTACGAGCAGTACTTC. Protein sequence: CAICPGTYEQYF.

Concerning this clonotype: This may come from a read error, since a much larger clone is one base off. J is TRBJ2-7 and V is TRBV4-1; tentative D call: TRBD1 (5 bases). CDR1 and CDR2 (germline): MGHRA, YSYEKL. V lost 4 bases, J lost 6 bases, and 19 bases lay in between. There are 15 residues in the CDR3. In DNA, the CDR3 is TGCGCCAGCAGCCCACCGGACATGGATTTCAGCGAGCAGTACTTC. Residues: CASSPPDMDFSEQYF.

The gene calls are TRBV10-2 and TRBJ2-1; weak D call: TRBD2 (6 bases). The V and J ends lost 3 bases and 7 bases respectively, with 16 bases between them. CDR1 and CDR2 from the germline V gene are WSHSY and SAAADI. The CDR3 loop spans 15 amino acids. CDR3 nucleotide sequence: TGCGCCAGCAGTGACCGGGACTCCCCTGCGAATGAGCAGTTCTTC. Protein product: CASSDRDSPANEQFF.

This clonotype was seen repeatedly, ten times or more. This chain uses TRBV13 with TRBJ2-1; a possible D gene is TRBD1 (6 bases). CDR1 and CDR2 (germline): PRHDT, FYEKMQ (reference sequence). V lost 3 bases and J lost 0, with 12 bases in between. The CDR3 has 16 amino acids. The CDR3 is CASSFLQGASYNEQFF. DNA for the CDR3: TGTGCCAGCAGCTTCCTACAGGGCGCCTCCTACAATGAGCAGTTCTTC. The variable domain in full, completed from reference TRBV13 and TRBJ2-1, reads AAGVIQSPRHLIKEKRETATLKCYPIPRHDTVYWYQQGPGQDPQFLISFYEKMQSDKGSIPDRFSAQQFSDYHSELNMSSLELGDSALYFCASSFLQGASYNEQFFGPGTRLTVL.

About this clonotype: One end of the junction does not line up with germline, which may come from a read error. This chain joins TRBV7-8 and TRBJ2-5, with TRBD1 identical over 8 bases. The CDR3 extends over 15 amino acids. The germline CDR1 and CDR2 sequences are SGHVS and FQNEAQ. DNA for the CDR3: TGTGCCTGCAGCTTAAACCCACAGGGGGTAGGGACCCATTACTTC. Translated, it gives CACSLNPQGVGTHYF.

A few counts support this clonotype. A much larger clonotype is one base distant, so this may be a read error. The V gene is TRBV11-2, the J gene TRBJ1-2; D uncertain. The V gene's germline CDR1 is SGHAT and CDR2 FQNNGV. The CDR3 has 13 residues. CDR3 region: CASRGLTNYGYAF. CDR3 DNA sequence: TGTGCCAGCCGCGGGCTTACTAACTATGGCTACGCCTTC.

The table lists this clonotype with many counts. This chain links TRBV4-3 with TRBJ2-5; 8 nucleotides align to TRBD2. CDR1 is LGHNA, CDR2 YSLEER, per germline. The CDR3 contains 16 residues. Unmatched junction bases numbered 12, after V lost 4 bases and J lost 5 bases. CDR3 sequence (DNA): TGCGCCAGCAGCCCTCGCGGGCAAGCGGGAGTCGAGACCCAGTACTTC. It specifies CASSPRGQAGVETQYF.

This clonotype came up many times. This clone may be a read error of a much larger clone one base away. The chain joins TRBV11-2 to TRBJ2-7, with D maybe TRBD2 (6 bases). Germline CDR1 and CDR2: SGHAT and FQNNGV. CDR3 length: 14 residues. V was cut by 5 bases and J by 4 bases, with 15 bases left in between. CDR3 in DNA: TGTGCCAGCAGCCCCGGGGCAGCGGGTTACGAGCAGTACTTC. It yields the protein CASSPGAAGYEQYF.

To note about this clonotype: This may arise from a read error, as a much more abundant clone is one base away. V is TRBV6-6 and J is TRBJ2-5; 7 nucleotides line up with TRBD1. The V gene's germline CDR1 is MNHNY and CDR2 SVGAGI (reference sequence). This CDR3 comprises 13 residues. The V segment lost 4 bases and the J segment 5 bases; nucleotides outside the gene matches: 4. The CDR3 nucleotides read TGTGCCAGCAGTTCCACAGGGGAGGAGACCCAGTACTTC. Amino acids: CASSSTGEETQYF.

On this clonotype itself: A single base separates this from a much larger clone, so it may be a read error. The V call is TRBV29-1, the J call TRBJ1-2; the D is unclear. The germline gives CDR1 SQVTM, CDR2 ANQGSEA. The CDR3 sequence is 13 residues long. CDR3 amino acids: CGVDDYTGGGYTF. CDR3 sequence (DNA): TGCGGCGTTGACGATTACACCGGTGGTGGCTACACCTTC. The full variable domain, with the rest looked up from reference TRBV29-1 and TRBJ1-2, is SAVISQKPSRDICQRGTSLTIQCQVDSQVTMMFWYRQQPGQSLTLIATANQGSEATYESGFVIDKFPISRPNLTFSTLTVSNMSPEDSSIYLCGVDDYTGGGYTFGSGTRLTVV.

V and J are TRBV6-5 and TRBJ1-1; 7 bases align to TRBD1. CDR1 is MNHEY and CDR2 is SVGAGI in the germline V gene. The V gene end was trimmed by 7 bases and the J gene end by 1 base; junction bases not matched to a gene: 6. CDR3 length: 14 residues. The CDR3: CASIQNRGNTEAFF. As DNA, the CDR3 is TGTGCCAGCATCCAGAACAGGGGGAACACTGAAGCTTTCTTT.

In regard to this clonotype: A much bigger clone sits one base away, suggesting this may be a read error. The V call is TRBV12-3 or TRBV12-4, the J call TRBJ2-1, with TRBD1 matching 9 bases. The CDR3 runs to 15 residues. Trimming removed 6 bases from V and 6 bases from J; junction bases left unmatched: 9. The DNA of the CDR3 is TGTGCCAGCAGCCGGGGACAGGGAGTACCCAATGAGCAGTTCTTC. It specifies CASSRGQGVPNEQFF.